Each of the 29 T cell receptor beta chains below was sequenced from the same sample in a study of shared clonotypes between healthy human individuals. The repertoire was sequenced with immunoSEQ multiplex PCR; TCRdb's copy has only in-frame clones and lacks some. This table has around 580,000 clones, 95% to 98% appearing once. Naive CD8 cells comprised CD45RO-negative, CCR7-positively selected cells, excluding terminally differentiated effector memory CD45RA+ cells. Sequenced input: naive CD8+ T cells sorted from blood. These receptor sequences come from a man aged 30 to 45 in good health.

The rearrangement joins TRBV29-1 to TRBJ1-2; 8 positions agree with TRBD1. Germline lookup yields CDR1 SQVTM and CDR2 ANQGSEA. Trimming removed 6 bases from V and 5 bases from J; junction bases left unmatched: 8. This CDR3 region has 13 residues. This CDR3 reads CSVYRGIGYGYTF. CDR3 coding DNA: TGCAGCGTGTACAGGGGGATCGGGTATGGCTACACCTTC.

The V and J genes are TRBV6-5 and TRBJ2-1, with D tentatively TRBD1 (5 bases). V dropped 6 bases and J dropped 4 bases, with 10 bases sitting between them. The CDR3 runs 13 residues. The germline CDR1 and CDR2 sequences are MNHEY and SVGAGI. CDR3 residues: CASSQTAYNEQFF. CDR3 in DNA: TGTGCCAGCAGCCAGACAGCGTACAATGAGCAGTTCTTC.

DNA of the CDR3: TGCGCCAGCAGCATTATCAGGGGGACCCACTACGAGCAGTACTTC. Translation gives CASSIIRGTHYEQYF. This chain uses TRBV5-1 with TRBJ2-7, with 7 nucleotides matching TRBD1. Germline CDR1 and CDR2: SGHRS and YFSETQ. The CDR3 spans 15 residues. V dropped 4 bases and J dropped 3; count of bases not matched to a gene: 10.

This chain connects TRBV27 to TRBJ1-2; possibly TRBD1 for D (5 bases). The V end was cut by 3 bases, the J end by 4 bases, with 18 bases between. Germline CDR1 and CDR2: MNHEY and SMNVEV (reference sequence). This CDR3 contains 16 residues. The DNA for the CDR3 is TGTGCCAGCAGTTTGCACCGTTTCAGGGACCGCTATGGCTACACCTTC. Protein sequence: CASSLHRFRDRYGYTF.

This sequence joins TRBV27 and TRBJ2-7, with D possibly being TRBD1 (6 bases). In germline, CDR1 is MNHEY, CDR2 SMNVEV (reference sequence). CDR3 length: 16 residues. The ends were cut back, 5 bases at V and 3 bases at J, with 20 bases in the middle. The chain's CDR3 is CASSPLNSRGFYEQYF. The CDR3 bases are TGTGCCAGCAGTCCCCTGAACTCCAGGGGATTCTACGAGCAGTACTTC.

The chain couples TRBV5-1 to TRBJ1-1; no clear D gene. Trimming cost V 0 bases and J 6 bases, with 12 bases left between them. Germline V lookup: CDR1 SGHRS, CDR2 YFSETQ. This CDR3 has 14 amino acids. The CDR3 DNA sequence: TGCGCCAGCAGCTTGGGGTTTAGTTCGGCTGAAGCTTTCTTT. Protein product: CASSLGFSSAEAFF.

The V and J genes are TRBV30 and TRBJ2-7; 9 bases line up with TRBD2. Per germline, CDR1 GTSNPN and CDR2 SVGIG (reference sequence). The CDR3 is 14 residues long. J was trimmed by 4 bases and V by 7 bases; bases with no gene match: 11. CDR3 sequence reads: CALRRPSGAYEQYF. The DNA of the CDR3 is TGTGCCTTAAGGAGGCCTAGCGGGGCTTACGAGCAGTACTTC.

V usage is TRBV5-1 and J usage is TRBJ1-2; 8 nucleotides agree with TRBD1. Germline CDR1 reads SGHRS; CDR2 reads YFSETQ. The CDR3 loop spans 18 amino acids. Trimming cost V 1 base and J 8 bases; bases outside gene matches: 19. The chain's CDR3 is CASSLKKGQGPEGMGYTF. DNA of the CDR3: TGCGCCAGCAGCTTGAAGAAAGGACAGGGCCCGGAGGGAATGGGCTACACCTTC.

The rearrangement links TRBV29-1 to TRBJ2-7, with 7 nucleotides matching TRBD2. The CDR3 has 14 residues. J gave up 6 bases and V 3 bases, and 11 bases lay outside the gene matches. Germline CDR1 and CDR2: SQVTM and ANQGSEA. The CDR3 region has the DNA TGCAGCGTTGAGGGCGGGAGTGGCTTGGGCGAGCAGTACTTC. Translated, it gives CSVEGGSGLGEQYF.

The chain has TRBV7-6 and TRBJ2-7; 8 bases agree with TRBD1. This CDR3 is built from 14 residues. The ends lost 4 bases at V and 3 bases at J; junction bases unmatched: 5. Germline V lookup: CDR1 SGHVS, CDR2 FNYEAQ. The chain's CDR3 is CASSSTGGNYEQYF. CDR3 in DNA: TGTGCCAGCAGCTCCACAGGGGGTAACTACGAGCAGTACTTC.

This chain uses TRBV6-1 with TRBJ2-7; D is unresolved. CDR3 length: 20 amino acids. CDR1 and CDR2 (germline): MNHNS, SASEGT. V shed 2 bases and J shed 4 bases, with 30 bases lying between them. CDR3 DNA: TGTGCCAGCAGTGAATATCATCTATACGATGTTCTTGGGGTTCCTTACGAGCAGTACTTC. As protein: CASSEYHLYDVLGVPYEQYF.

The chain combines TRBV7-6 with TRBJ1-1; TRBD1 might be the D (6 bases). V was shortened by 6 bases and J by 4 bases, with 12 bases between the two germline ends. The germline CDR1 and CDR2 sequences are SGHVS and FNYEAQ. The CDR3 consists of 13 residues. The CDR3 loop is CASSYRAATEAFF. The CDR3 nucleotides read TGTGCCAGCAGTTACAGGGCGGCCACTGAAGCTTTCTTT.

This chain links TRBV11-2 with TRBJ2-7; D is undetermined. V was cut by 4 bases and J by 1 base, with 17 bases left in between. Germline CDR1 SGHAT, CDR2 FQNNGV. The CDR3 length is 16 residues. Here the CDR3 reads CASSYDSRSGSYEQYF. In nucleotides, the CDR3 is TGTGCCAGCAGCTACGACTCTAGGAGTGGTTCCTACGAGCAGTACTTC.

V gene TRBV10-3 combines with J gene TRBJ2-3; the match to TRBD1 covers 7 bases. CDR3 length equals 15 residues. Germline trimming cut 4 bases from V and 2 bases from J; bases unmatched to any gene: 6. Per the germline V gene, CDR1 is ENHRY and CDR2 is SYGVKD. The CDR3 here is CAISVGTEPTDTQYF. The CDR3 region has the DNA TGTGCCATCAGTGTAGGGACAGAGCCCACAGATACGCAGTATTTT.

The rearrangement uses TRBV4-1 and TRBJ1-5; 11 bases match TRBD1. The CDR3 length is 16 residues. V lost 4 bases and J lost 4; bases outside the gene matches: 6. Germline V gives CDR1 MGHRA, CDR2 YSYEKL. The CDR3 loop is CASSPLGTGGNQPQHF. In nucleotides, the CDR3 is TGCGCCAGCAGCCCCCTGGGGACAGGGGGGAATCAGCCCCAGCATTTT.

The chain carries TRBV7-8 and TRBJ2-1; 7 bases are a match to TRBD1. This CDR3 spans 16 amino acids. J lost 6 bases, V lost 5 bases, and 13 bases had no gene match. Germline CDR1 reads SGHVS; CDR2 reads FQNEAQ. CDR3 residues: CASSDNRGPSFNEQFF. The DNA of the CDR3 is TGTGCCAGCAGCGACAACAGGGGTCCGTCGTTCAATGAGCAGTTCTTC.

V gene TRBV4-1 combines with J gene TRBJ2-3; 13 bases agree with TRBD2. The CDR3 consists of 16 residues. CDR1 and CDR2 from the germline V gene are MGHRA and YSYEKL. V lost 2 bases to trimming and J lost 3 bases; unmatched junction nucleotides: 2. The CDR3 nucleotides are TGCGCCAGCAGCCAACGGGGACTAGCGGGAACAGATACGCAGTATTTT. The encoded protein is CASSQRGLAGTDTQYF.

This chain uses TRBV15 with TRBJ2-2, with D maybe TRBD2 (5 bases). With 5 bases removed from V and 1 base from J, the gap between germline ends came to 8 bases. Germline loops: CDR1 LNHNV, CDR2 YYDKDF (reference sequence). The CDR3 is 14 residues long. CDR3 region: CATSPRGNTGELFF. The CDR3 bases are TGTGCCACCAGCCCCCGGGGGAACACCGGGGAGCTGTTTTTT.

V gene TRBV29-1 combines with J gene TRBJ2-5; D is ambiguous. V shed 7 bases and J shed 1 base, with 7 bases lying between them. The CDR3 extends over 11 amino acids. Germline CDR1 reads SQVTM; CDR2 reads ANQGSEA. CDR3 coding DNA: TGCAGCGCGCCGGTCCAAGAGACCCAGTACTTC. Protein: CSAPVQETQYF.

The chain couples TRBV4-1 to TRBJ2-7; 8 bases map to TRBD1. This CDR3 is 16 amino acids long. Per germline, CDR1 MGHRA and CDR2 YSYEKL. J lost 4 bases, V lost 0 bases, and 8 bases had no gene match. CDR3 protein: CASSQEETGVGYEQYF. As DNA, the CDR3 is TGCGCCAGCAGCCAAGAGGAGACAGGGGTCGGGTACGAGCAGTACTTC.

The CDR3 reads CASSSTHEQYF. CDR3 bases: TGCGCCAGCAGCTCGACCCACGAGCAGTACTTC. This chain uses TRBV5-1 with TRBJ2-7; D remains unclear. V lost 3 bases, J lost 5 bases, and 6 bases lay in between. This CDR3 spans 11 amino acids. Germline values: CDR1 SGHRS, CDR2 YFSETQ.

CDR3 DNA sequence: TGCAGCGGTTCCCGGACTAGCGAGGGGGGTGAGCAGTTCTTC. Protein: CSGSRTSEGGEQFF. V gene TRBV29-1 combines with J gene TRBJ2-1; 9 bases map to TRBD2. CDR1 is SQVTM, CDR2 ANQGSEA, per germline. V was clipped by 7 bases and J by 9 bases; unmatched bases: 13. The CDR3 has 14 amino acids.

This clone was seen just once. The chain recombines TRBV6-1 with TRBJ2-4; D remains ambiguous. V lost 7 bases to trimming and J lost 0 bases, with 13 bases between them. Germline-derived CDR1 and CDR2 are MNHNS and SASEGT. CDR3 length equals 15 residues. The chain's CDR3 is CASTPIQVAKNIQYF. The CDR3 region has the DNA TGTGCCAGCACCCCCATTCAAGTAGCCAAAAACATTCAGTACTTC.

The J gene is TRBJ1-4, the V gene TRBV4-3, with D maybe TRBD1 (5 bases). With 0 bases removed from V and 1 base from J, the gap between germline ends came to 12 bases. The CDR3 is 17 amino acids. Germline values: CDR1 LGHNA, CDR2 YSLEER. The CDR3 coding sequence is TGCGCCAGCAGCCAAGACGGGACGGATAGAACTAATGAAAAACTGTTTTTT. Its protein is CASSQDGTDRTNEKLFF.

The gene calls are TRBV7-2 and TRBJ2-7; perhaps TRBD1 as D (5 bases). This CDR3 spans 18 amino acids. Trimming removed 2 bases at V and 1 base at J, with 21 bases between. CDR1 is SGHTA and CDR2 is FQGNSA in the germline V gene. DNA of the CDR3: TGTGCCAGCAGCTTACACTTAATTCGGCAGGGTGGGTCCTACGAGCAGTACTTC. Encoded protein: CASSLHLIRQGGSYEQYF.

The rearrangement links TRBV2 to TRBJ2-7, with 9 bases aligning to TRBD2. Trimming took 4 bases from V and 4 from J; bases not matched to a gene: 8. Germline loops: CDR1 SNHLY, CDR2 FYNNEI. The CDR3 covers 15 residues. CDR3 protein: CASSGPSGVRYEQYF. DNA for the CDR3: TGTGCCAGCAGTGGGCCTAGCGGGGTGAGGTACGAGCAGTACTTC.

The CDR3 region has the DNA TGTGCCTGGAGGAGACGTTGGGGCGAGGACACAGATACGCAGTATTTT. Its protein product is CAWRRRWGEDTDTQYF. V and J are TRBV30 and TRBJ2-3, with a tentative D call TRBD1 (5 bases). The CDR3 is 16 amino acids. V lost 3 bases, J lost 2 bases, and 18 bases lay in between. Germline V gene sequence: CDR1 GTSNPN, CDR2 SVGIG (reference sequence).

The chain combines TRBV7-6 with TRBJ2-1; D might be TRBD1 (5 bases). Germline V gene sequence: CDR1 SGHVS, CDR2 FNYEAQ. V lost 6 bases, J lost 4 bases, and 10 bases lay in between. CDR3 length: 13 amino acids. The CDR3 DNA follows: TGTGCCAGCAGTAGCAGGGTTTACAATGAGCAGTTCTTC. Its protein product is CASSSRVYNEQFF.

The genes are TRBV21-1 and TRBJ1-4. TRBV21-1 is a documented pseudogene. The CDR3 contains 9 residues. The CDR3 sequence: CASSGGLFF. DNA of the CDR3: TGTGCCAGCAGCGGCGGACTGTTTTTT.